This note documents a single T cell receptor beta chain sequence. The specificity of this receptor is unknown. There are no base qualities to consult, and no much larger clone falls within one base. Collaborating institutions collected whole blood in K2EDTA tubes following their own protocols. For TCRbeta analysis, collaborators shipped samples as frozen whole blood, isolated PBMCs, or DNA extracted from either of those sample types. The CDR1 and CDR2 encoded by the germline V gene (reference sequence) are SEHNR and FQNEAQ. The CDR3 goes from the cysteine to the phenylalanine over 15 residues. Only the CDR3 DNA stays, 45 bases, in frame from base 1. Relative to germline, V is missing 4 bases and J is missing 3 bases, with 0 bases of the junction outside any gene match. This specimen belongs to a study of blood T cell repertoires in COVID-19 (TCRdb year 2020). In the study overall: The collaborator samples originated in the United States, Italy and Spain and spanned the acute and convalescent phases of COVID-19. The material from the prospective study consisted of cDNA or gDNA derived from T cells, B-cell-depleted T cells, or PBMCs. Subjects who had been exposed to COVID-19, were actively infected with it, or had recovered from it provided the deeply sampled blood TCRbeta repertoires that made up the dataset. Where available, HLA class I and class II types were obtained from metadata supplied by the sample provider rather than from assay-based typing. A de-identified subject ID, COVID-19 status, age in years and sex were almost always included in the sample metadata. Samples were obtained from the ongoing ImmuneRACE study (first 160 participants) and from some 1,300 subjects provided by 6 global collaborators. The repertoires were made available in a free public database intended to serve as a resource for research on the immune response to SARS-CoV-2. Overall study results and their limits: The quantity of clinical and demographic metadata differed by source and by participant and was supplied without curation.

TCRbeta CDR3 regions were amplified from genomic DNA by means of the immunoSEQ Assay, a bias-controlled multiplex PCR. As for the original processing: Nucleated cell counts per sample were estimated from amplification of reference gene primers within the assay. To quantify the absolute abundance of each unique TCRbeta CDR3 rearrangement, sequence reads were collapsed and filtered. For each sample, productive Simpson clonality was calculated as the square root of Simpson's diversity index over productive rearrangements. Here the immuneACCESS table is served through TCRdb, limited to in-frame sequences with V and J called. Missing clones are a known gap in these copies; in checked studies unresolved V genes cover under half, and the rest lacks a known reason. V and J calls and clone size follow that table, whereas D and trimming were derived from the DNA. For this sample the table gives approximately 200,000 clones, of which about 86% were detected only once. Under 3.5% of the sample comes from the top ten.

Sequenced material: peripheral blood. The V and J genes are TRBV7-9 and TRBJ2-3; 14 central bases correspond to TRBD2. The TCR sequence derives from a young woman with active or convalescent COVID-19. The sequenced DNA is TGTGCCAGCAGCTGGACTAGCGGGAGGACAGATACGCAGTATTTT. Translated, this is CASSWTSGRTDTQYF.